This note documents a single T cell receptor (beta chain) sequence. Peripheral blood, about 10 milliliters per donor, was collected. Extraction yielded at least 6 micrograms of total RNA per sample. The source of the sample is a study of blood T cells in healthy people across ages. Together with a sample-barcoded 5' primer, a J-beta primer mix was included in a second PCR lasting about 6 to 11 cycles. Samples each returned at least 2.5 million CDR3-containing paired-end reads. TCRdb fed the 5' RACE reads into MiXCR, producing one record per CDR3 protein. This sample has approximately 600,000 distinct CDR3 sequences, with 45% to 65% found just once. This clonotype originated in a man in his fifties or sixties in good health. Source material: blood.

In nucleotides, the CDR3 is TGTGCCAGCAGCCAAGATCGTGGCGGGGGTCCTCAGTTCTTC. Its protein product is CASSQDRGGGPQFF. The chain recombines TRBV3-1 with TRBJ2-1; 7 nucleotides match TRBD2. The CDR3 is made up of 14 amino acids. Trimming removed 0 bases from V and 13 bases from J; junction bases left unmatched: 9. Germline lookup yields CDR1 LGHDT and CDR2 YNNKEL (reference sequence).